This is a list of T cell receptor beta chains from one sample in a study of T cells in Graves' hyperthyroidism and ophthalmopathy. One entry per CDR3 protein, called by TCRdb with MiXCR from the multiplex PCR reads. The table has roughly 740,000 distinct CDR3 sequences, approximately 16% seen once. Sequencing was performed on blood. These receptors were collected from a man younger than 35 with Graves' hyperthyroidism. Both conserved end residues are part of each CDR3.

j_call v_call cdr3_aa
TRBJ1-1 TRBV19 CASRIGRGLEAFF
TRBJ2-7 TRBV20-1 CSASAVRLGEQYF
TRBJ2-1 TRBV29-1 CSVAPGGAYNEQFF
TRBJ2-1 TRBV20-1 CSARGGDYNEQFF
TRBJ2-5 TRBV11-2 CASSSLERGGETQYF
TRBJ2-2 TRBV11-3 CASSYQLAGVPGELFF
TRBJ2-1 TRBV6-2/TRBV6-3 CASSSLRVYNEQFF
TRBJ1-6 TRBV12-3/TRBV12-4 CASSLARAGNSPLHF
TRBJ2-1 TRBV2 CASRSAGNEQFF
TRBJ2-7 TRBV19 CASHAEREISYEQYF
TRBJ1-4 TRBV5-1 CASRGTVTNEKLFF
TRBJ2-7 TRBV6-1 CVSSRGSTGTPYYEQYF
TRBJ2-7 TRBV18 CASSPPVPGGEQYF
TRBJ2-3 TRBV9 CASSVEGGAGDTQYF
TRBJ1-2 TRBV11-3 CASSRTGQYYGYTF
TRBJ2-1 TRBV27 CASSFSGRSVIYNEQFF
TRBJ1-6 TRBV12-3/TRBV12-4 CASSLSRANNSPLHF
TRBJ2-3 TRBV5-1 CASSPGLAGRSTDTQYF
TRBJ2-1 TRBV6-2/TRBV6-3 CASSYSGTSGSNEQFF
TRBJ2-1 TRBV20-1 CSAPSGGRPRDEQFF
TRBJ1-5 TRBV10-2 CATSDRASNQPQHF
TRBJ2-1 TRBV6-4 CASSQTGASGYNEQFF
TRBJ2-1 TRBV29-1 CSSGLAGTGAYNEQFF
TRBJ1-2 TRBV20-1 CSAIRRPKGYTF
TRBJ2-1 TRBV20-1 CSATPRLADYEQFF
TRBJ2-1 TRBV11-1 CASSPWAGPNEQFF
TRBJ1-1 TRBV12-3/TRBV12-4 CASRDTAARTEAFF
TRBJ1-1 TRBV29-1 CSTARGTEAFF
TRBJ1-2 TRBV27 CASSSSGTPTPYGYTF
TRBJ2-2 TRBV14 CASSRRSPAGELFF
TRBJ2-7 TRBV28 CAGQSLRDEQYF
TRBJ1-2 TRBV3-1 CASGDRGYGYTF
TRBJ2-1 TRBV5-1 CASTLDPNYNEQFF
TRBJ1-1 TRBV28 CASSGNTEAFF
TRBJ2-7 TRBV3-1 CASSQEDPGLGHRNSYEQYF
TRBJ2-3 TRBV12-3/TRBV12-4 CASSWAGLAGYTDTQYF
TRBJ2-2 TRBV28 CASSSSSQGNTGELFF
TRBJ1-2 TRBV25-1 CASSDSTLQGGYGYTF
TRBJ2-7 TRBV29-1 CSVQGTGTADSYEQYF